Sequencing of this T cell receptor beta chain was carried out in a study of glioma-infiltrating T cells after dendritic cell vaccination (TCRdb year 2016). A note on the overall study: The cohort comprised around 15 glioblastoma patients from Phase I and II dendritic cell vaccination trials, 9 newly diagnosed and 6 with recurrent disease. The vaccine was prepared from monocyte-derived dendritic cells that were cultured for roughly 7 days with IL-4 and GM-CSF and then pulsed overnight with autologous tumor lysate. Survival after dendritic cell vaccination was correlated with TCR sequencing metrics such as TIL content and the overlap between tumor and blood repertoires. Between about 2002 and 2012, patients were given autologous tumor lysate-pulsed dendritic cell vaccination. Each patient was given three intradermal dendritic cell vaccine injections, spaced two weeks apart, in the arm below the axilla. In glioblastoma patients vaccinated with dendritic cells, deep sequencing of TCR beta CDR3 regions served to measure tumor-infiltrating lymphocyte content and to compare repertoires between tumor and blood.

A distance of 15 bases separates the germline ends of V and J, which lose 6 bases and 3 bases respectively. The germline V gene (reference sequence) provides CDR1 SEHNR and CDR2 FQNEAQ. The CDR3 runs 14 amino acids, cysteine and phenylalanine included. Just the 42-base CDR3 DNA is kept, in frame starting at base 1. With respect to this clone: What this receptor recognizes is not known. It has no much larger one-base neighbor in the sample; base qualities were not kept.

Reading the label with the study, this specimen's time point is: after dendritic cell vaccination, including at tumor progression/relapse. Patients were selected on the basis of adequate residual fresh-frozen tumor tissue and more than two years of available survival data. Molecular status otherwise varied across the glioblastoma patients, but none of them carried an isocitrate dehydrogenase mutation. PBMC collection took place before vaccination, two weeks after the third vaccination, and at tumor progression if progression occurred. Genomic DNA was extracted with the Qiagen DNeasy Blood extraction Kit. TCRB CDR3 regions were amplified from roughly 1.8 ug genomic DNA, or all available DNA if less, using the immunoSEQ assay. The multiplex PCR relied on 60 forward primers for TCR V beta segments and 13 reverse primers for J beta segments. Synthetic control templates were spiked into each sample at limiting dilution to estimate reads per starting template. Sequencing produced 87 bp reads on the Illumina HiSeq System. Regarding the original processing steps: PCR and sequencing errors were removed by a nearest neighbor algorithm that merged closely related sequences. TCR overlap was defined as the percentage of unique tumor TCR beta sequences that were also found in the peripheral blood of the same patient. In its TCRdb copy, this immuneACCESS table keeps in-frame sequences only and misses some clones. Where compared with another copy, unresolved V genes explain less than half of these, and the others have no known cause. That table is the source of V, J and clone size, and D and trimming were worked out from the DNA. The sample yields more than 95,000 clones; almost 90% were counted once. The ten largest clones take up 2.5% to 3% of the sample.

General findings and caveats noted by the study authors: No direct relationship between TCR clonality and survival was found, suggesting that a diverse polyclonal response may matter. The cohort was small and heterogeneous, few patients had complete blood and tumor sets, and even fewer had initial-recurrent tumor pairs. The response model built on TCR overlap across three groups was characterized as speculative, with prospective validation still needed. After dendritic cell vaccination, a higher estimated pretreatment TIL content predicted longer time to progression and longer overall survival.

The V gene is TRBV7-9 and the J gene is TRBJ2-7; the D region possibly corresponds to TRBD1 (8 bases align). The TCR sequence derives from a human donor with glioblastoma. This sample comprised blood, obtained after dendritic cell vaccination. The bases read TGTGCCAGCAGAGGACAGGGACTAAGCTACGAGCAGTACTTC. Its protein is CASRGQGLSYEQYF.